These T cell receptor beta chains were read from a single sample in a study of blood T cell repertoires in COVID-19. The data were produced by immunoSEQ multiplex PCR, yet TCRdb's version contains in-frame clones alone and is incomplete. There are some 280,000 clones in the sample; approximately 88% occur only once, and 0.94% lies in the top ten. The sample taken for sequencing was peripheral blood. These receptors were collected from a woman between 40 and 55 years old who had recovered from COVID-19. Each CDR3 is given without its conserved first and last residue. D genes are given only for firm matches.

J gene | D gene | V gene | CDR3 protein
TRBJ2-3 | NA | TRBV29-1 | SARRGADTQY
TRBJ1-3 | NA | TRBV3-1/TRBV3-2 | ASSQNPFGSGNTIY
TRBJ2-1 | TRBD2 | TRBV6-5 | ASSHGLAGANEQF
TRBJ2-1 | NA | TRBV7-9 | ASSGRAESYNEQF
TRBJ1-2 | TRBD1 | TRBV19 | ASASDVPGQKNYGYT
TRBJ2-5 | TRBD1 | TRBV4-2 | ASSRTGEGETQY
TRBJ2-7 | TRBD2 | TRBV7-2 | ASSLGSVGSGLYEQY
TRBJ2-2 | TRBD2 | TRBV15 | ATSREGLAGGPNTGELF
TRBJ1-1 | TRBD1 | TRBV28 | ASSSGQGNTEAF
TRBJ2-1 | NA | TRBV11-1 | ASSPRWRLNEQF
TRBJ2-3 | NA | TRBV30 | AWNKGGVDTQY
TRBJ2-2 | NA | TRBV24-1 | ATSDFSGANTGELF
TRBJ2-3 | NA | TRBV7-4 | ASSPETGTSTDTQY